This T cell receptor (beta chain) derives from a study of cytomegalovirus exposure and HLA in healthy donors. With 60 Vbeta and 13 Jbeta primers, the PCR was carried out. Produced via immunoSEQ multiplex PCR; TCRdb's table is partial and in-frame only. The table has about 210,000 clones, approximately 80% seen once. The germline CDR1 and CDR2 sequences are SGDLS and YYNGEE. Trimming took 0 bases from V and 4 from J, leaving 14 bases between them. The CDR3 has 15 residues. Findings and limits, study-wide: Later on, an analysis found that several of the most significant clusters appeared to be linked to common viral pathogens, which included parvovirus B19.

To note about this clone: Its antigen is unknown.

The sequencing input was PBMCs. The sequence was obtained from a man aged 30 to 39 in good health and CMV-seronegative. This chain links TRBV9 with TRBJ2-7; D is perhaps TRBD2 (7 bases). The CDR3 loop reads CASSVAGGARYEQYF. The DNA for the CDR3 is TGTGCCAGCAGCGTAGCTGGGGGGGCGAGGTACGAGCAGTACTTC.